This TCR beta chain originates from a study of blood T cell repertoires in COVID-19. Only in-frame clones appear in the TCRdb table, and some are missing; sequencing was by immunoSEQ multiplex PCR. The profile shows under 95,000 clones, around 86% of them singletons. CDR1 and CDR2 (germline): MGHRA, YSYEKL. The CDR3 is made up of 13 amino acids. The J segment lost 7 bases and the V segment lost 4 bases, leaving 4 bases of the junction unmatched. The rearrangement links TRBV4-1 to TRBJ1-2; 9 positions match TRBD1. The specimen was peripheral blood. The TCR sequence derives from a woman older than 75 with acute or convalescent COVID-19. The CDR3 sequence is CASSRDREGGYTF. CDR3 bases: TGCGCCAGCAGCCGGGACAGGGAGGGTGGCTACACCTTC.